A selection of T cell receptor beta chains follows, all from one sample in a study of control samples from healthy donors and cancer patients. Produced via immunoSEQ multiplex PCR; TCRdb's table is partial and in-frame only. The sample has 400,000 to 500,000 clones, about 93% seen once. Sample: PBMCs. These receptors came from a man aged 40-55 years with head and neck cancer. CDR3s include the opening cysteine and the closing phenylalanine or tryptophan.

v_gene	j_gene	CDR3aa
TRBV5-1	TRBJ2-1	CASSFGTGGYEQFF
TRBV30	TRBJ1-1	CAWSVKENTEAFF
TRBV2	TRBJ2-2	CASRPGTGLSGELFF
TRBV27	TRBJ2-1	CASSWGLASSNEQFF
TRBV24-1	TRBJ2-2	CATSEGRGGELFF
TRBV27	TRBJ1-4	CASSPYRAGGEKLFF
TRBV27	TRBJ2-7	CASSPGTSGRAMYEQYF
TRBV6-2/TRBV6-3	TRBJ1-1	CASGSQGTEAFF
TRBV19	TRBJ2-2	CASSRGLAGGHNTGELFF
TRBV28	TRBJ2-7	CASSVQRGAVEQYF
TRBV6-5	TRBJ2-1	CASRESGTLNNEQFF
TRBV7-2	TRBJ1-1	CASSPRGAGGNTEAFF
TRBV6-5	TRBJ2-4	CAAGWGDIQYF
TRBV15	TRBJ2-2	CATSRQRGQGRAGELFF
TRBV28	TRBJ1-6	CASSLSIAPSGPHF
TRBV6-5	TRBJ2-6	CASSSRSGANVLTF
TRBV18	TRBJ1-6	CASSPTGDNSPLHF
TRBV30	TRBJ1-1	CAWSETGNTEAFF
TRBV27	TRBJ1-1	CASRSGVTEAFF
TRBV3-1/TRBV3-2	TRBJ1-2	CASSLTGLTGVFYYGYTF
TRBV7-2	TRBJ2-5	CASSLAKEETQYF
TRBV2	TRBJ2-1	CANAGLSYNEQFF
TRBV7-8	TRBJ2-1	CASSRRQGVDEQFF
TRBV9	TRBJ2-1	CASSAPRLAAVSSYNEQFF
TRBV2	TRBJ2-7	CASSEALRPYEQYF
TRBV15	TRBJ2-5	CATSSRAGEQETQYF
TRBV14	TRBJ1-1	CASSQEGDRSAFF
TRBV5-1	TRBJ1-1	CASSPGDMNTEAFF
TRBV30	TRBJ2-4	CAWSVSGRGNIQYF
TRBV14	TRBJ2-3	CASSPLGGDTQYF
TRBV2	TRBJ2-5	CASRGLAVQETQYF
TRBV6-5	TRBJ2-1	CASGVVAGVLEQFF
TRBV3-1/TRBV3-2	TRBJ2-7	CASSGGRGQGYEQYF
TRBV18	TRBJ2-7	CASSAGQGAEQYF
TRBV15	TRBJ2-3	CATSRGMSTDTQYF
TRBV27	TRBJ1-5	CASRRSTGDSNQPQHF
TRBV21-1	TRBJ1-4	CASSAPGPESEKLFF